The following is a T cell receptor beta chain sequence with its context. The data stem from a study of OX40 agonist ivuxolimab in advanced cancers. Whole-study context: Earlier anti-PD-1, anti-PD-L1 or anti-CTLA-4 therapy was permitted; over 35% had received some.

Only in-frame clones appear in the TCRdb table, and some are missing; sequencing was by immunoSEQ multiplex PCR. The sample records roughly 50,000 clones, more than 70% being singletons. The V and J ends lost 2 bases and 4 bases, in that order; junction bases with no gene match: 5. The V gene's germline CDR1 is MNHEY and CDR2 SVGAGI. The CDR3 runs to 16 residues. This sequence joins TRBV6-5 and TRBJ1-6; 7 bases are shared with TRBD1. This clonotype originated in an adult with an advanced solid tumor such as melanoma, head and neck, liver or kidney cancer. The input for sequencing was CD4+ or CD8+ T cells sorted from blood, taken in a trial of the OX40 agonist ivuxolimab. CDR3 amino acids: CASSYRQGPYNSPLHF. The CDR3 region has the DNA TGTGCCAGCAGTTACCGACAGGGTCCATATAATTCACCCCTCCACTTT.